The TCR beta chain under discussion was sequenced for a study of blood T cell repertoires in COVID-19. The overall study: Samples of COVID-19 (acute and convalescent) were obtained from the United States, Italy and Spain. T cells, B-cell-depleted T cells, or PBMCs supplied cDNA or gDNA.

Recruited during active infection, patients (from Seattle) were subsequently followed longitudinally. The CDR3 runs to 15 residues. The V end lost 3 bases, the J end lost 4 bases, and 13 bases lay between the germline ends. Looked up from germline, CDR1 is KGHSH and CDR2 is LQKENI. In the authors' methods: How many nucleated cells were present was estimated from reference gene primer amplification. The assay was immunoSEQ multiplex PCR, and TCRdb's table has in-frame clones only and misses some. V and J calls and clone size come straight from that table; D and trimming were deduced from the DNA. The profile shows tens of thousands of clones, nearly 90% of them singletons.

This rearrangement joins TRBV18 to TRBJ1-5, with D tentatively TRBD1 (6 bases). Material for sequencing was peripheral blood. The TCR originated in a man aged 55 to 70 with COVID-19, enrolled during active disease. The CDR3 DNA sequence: TGTGCCAGCTCACCCAACGGACAGAGTAATCAGCCCCAGCATTTT. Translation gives CASSPNGQSNQPQHF.